Below, 30 T cell receptor beta chains from the same sample are listed, as sequenced in a study of blood T cell repertoires in COVID-19. Sequencing used immunoSEQ multiplex PCR; TCRdb keeps in-frame clones, though not all of them. The sample lists under 200,000 clones; 88% were seen once. The sequencing input was peripheral blood. These receptors were obtained from a man in his forties with active or convalescent COVID-19.

The chain uses TRBV5-4 and TRBJ1-2, with 9 positions matching TRBD1. The CDR3 is made up of 14 amino acids. Germline lookup yields CDR1 SGHNT and CDR2 YYREEE (reference sequence). V shed 5 bases and J 7 bases; nucleotides not matched to a gene: 9. CDR3 DNA: TGTGCCAGCAGTCCCGGGACAGGGTGGGTTGGCTACACCTTC. Its translation is CASSPGTGWVGYTF.

The sample holds a few counts of this clone. The gene calls are TRBV11-2 and TRBJ1-2, with TRBD1 identical over 7 bases. V lost 4 bases and J lost 5; bases outside the gene matches: 10. Germline lookup yields CDR1 SGHAT and CDR2 FQNNGV. This CDR3 spans 15 amino acids. In DNA form, the CDR3 reads TGTGCCAGCAGCTATAGGGACCAGGGGGTATATGGCTACACCTTC. This translates into CASSYRDQGVYGYTF.

This sequence joins TRBV28 and TRBJ1-5; tentatively, D is TRBD1 (5 bases). The CDR3 loop spans 14 amino acids. Germline V gene data show CDR1 as MDHEN and CDR2 as SYDVKM. Trimming pared 4 bases from V and 5 bases from J, leaving 12 bases between. This CDR3 is CASSSGRGDQPQHF. The CDR3 nucleotides read TGTGCCAGCAGTTCGGGCCGGGGGGATCAGCCCCAGCATTTT.

The chain couples TRBV7-9 to TRBJ1-2, with unresolved D. This CDR3 spans 17 amino acids. Germline CDR1 is SEHNR and CDR2 is FQNEAQ (reference sequence). Trimming stripped 5 bases from V and 0 bases from J, with 19 bases between. CDR3 DNA sequence: TGTGCCAGCAGCCAACCCCTTGGGAGGTCGGCTAACTATGGCTACACCTTC. Protein: CASSQPLGRSANYGYTF.

This clone was seen only a few times. The chain couples TRBV28 to TRBJ2-2; TRBD1 matches 8 bases. Trimming took 8 bases from V and 1 from J; bases not matched to a gene: 9. CDR3 length: 16 amino acids. CDR1 is MDHEN and CDR2 is SYDVKM in the germline V gene. The CDR3 DNA reads TGTGCCAGCCGCAGACAGGGGACTCTGAACACCGGGGAGCTGTTTTTT. It yields the protein CASRRQGTLNTGELFF. The whole variable domain, filled in from reference TRBV28 and TRBJ2-2, reads DVKVTQSSRYLVKRTGEKVFLECVQDMDHENMFWYRQDPGLGLRLIYFSYDVKMKEKGDIPEGYSVSREKKERFSLILESASTNQTSMYLCASRRQGTLNTGELFFGEGSRLTVL.

V and J are TRBV12-3 or TRBV12-4 and TRBJ2-1; D uncertain. The CDR3 totals 13 residues. V lost 2 bases and J 6 bases, leaving 8 bases between the germline ends. Here the CDR3 DNA reads TGTGCCAGCAGTTTAAATAGAGTCAATGAGCAGTTCTTC. This encodes CASSLNRVNEQFF.

The rearrangement links TRBV11-2 to TRBJ2-7; 7 bases agree with TRBD2. The CDR3 runs to 17 residues. Per the germline V gene, CDR1 is SGHAT and CDR2 is FQNNGV. J was trimmed by 6 bases and V by 1 base; bases with no gene match: 15. This CDR3 is CASSLAAGYTKNSEQYF. CDR3 sequence (DNA): TGTGCCAGCAGCTTAGCAGCGGGGTACACCAAAAACTCCGAGCAGTACTTC.

This clone was detected once. The chain employs TRBV18 and TRBJ1-1; D might be TRBD1 (5 bases). V gave up 3 bases and J gave up 3 bases, with 11 bases separating them. CDR1 is KGHSH, CDR2 LQKENI, per germline. The CDR3 sequence is 14 residues long. The CDR3 coding sequence is TGTGCCAGCTCACCCAGGGTGGCCGACACTGAAGCTTTCTTT. Its protein is CASSPRVADTEAFF.

The CDR3 sequence: CASTEGIGAYGYTF. DNA of the CDR3: TGTGCCAGTACCGAGGGAATAGGAGCGTATGGCTACACCTTC. The rearrangement links TRBV19 to TRBJ1-2, with D hard to call. This CDR3 has 14 amino acids. In germline, CDR1 is LNHDA, CDR2 SQIVND (reference sequence). Trimming left V 7 bases short and J 5 bases short, with 17 bases between.

The chain couples TRBV6-6 to TRBJ2-3, with D perhaps TRBD2 (5 bases). Germline V gene data show CDR1 as MNHNY and CDR2 as SVGAGI (reference sequence). The CDR3 loop spans 16 amino acids. V was pared by 4 bases and J by 0 bases, with 14 bases between. The DNA of the CDR3 is TGTGCCAGCAGTTCCCCTGGACTGTCTAGCACAGATACGCAGTATTTT. It is translated as CASSSPGLSSTDTQYF.

This clone showed up just a few times. The gene calls are TRBV12-3 or TRBV12-4 and TRBJ1-1, with D hard to call. V was clipped by 4 bases and J by 0 bases, with 6 bases between them. The CDR3 runs to 13 residues. DNA for the CDR3: TGTGCCAGCAGTTACAAGTTGAACACTGAAGCTTTCTTT. Protein: CASSYKLNTEAFF.

This chain links TRBV5-8 with TRBJ1-4; D is ambiguous. V was cut by 1 base and J by 6 bases, with 10 bases left in between. Germline loops: CDR1 SGHTS, CDR2 YDEGEE. This CDR3 spans 14 amino acids. The CDR3 reads CASSLLGRDEKLFF. CDR3 coding DNA: TGTGCCAGCAGCTTGCTAGGGAGGGATGAAAAACTGTTTTTT.

CDR3 sequence: CSAPGTGSNEKLFF. In DNA form, the CDR3 reads TGCAGCGCCCCCGGGACAGGGAGTAATGAAAAACTGTTTTTT. The V call is TRBV29-1, the J call TRBJ1-4, with 9 bases matching TRBD1. Germline CDR1 is SQVTM and CDR2 is ANQGSEA. This CDR3 region has 14 residues. The trim removed 7 bases at V and 4 bases at J, leaving 7 bases unmatched.

The chain uses TRBV19 and TRBJ1-1; D is unclear. In germline, CDR1 is LNHDA, CDR2 SQIVND (reference sequence). V was trimmed by 1 base and J by 1 base, leaving 16 bases between them. The CDR3 loop spans 17 amino acids. The CDR3 spells CASSIVAGSTANTEAFF. In DNA, the CDR3 is TGTGCCAGTAGTATAGTGGCGGGTTCAACCGCGAACACTGAAGCTTTCTTT.

This clone appeared a single time. This sequence joins TRBV11-2 and TRBJ1-5; D is ambiguous. The CDR3 totals 16 residues. The germline CDR1 and CDR2 sequences are SGHAT and FQNNGV. Deletions cut 1 base from V and 1 base from J, with 11 bases between. The CDR3 sequence: CASSLGSSSSNQPQHF. DNA of the CDR3: TGTGCCAGCAGCTTAGGATCCAGTTCCAGCAATCAGCCCCAGCATTTT.

The chain employs TRBV19 and TRBJ2-7; 11 bases match TRBD1. CDR1 and CDR2 (germline): LNHDA, SQIVND (reference sequence). This CDR3 has 15 residues. Trimming removed 7 bases from V and 3 bases from J; junction bases left unmatched: 8. The CDR3 sequence is CASNSGQGALYEQYF. CDR3 nucleotides: TGTGCCAGTAACTCTGGACAGGGGGCCCTCTACGAGCAGTACTTC.

The V and J genes are TRBV19 and TRBJ1-1; TRBD1 is a possible D gene (6 bases). CDR3 length equals 16 residues. The germline CDR1 and CDR2 sequences are LNHDA and SQIVND (reference sequence). V was trimmed by 3 bases and J by 2 bases, leaving 16 bases between them. CDR3 region: CASSIPLQGLNTEAFF. The CDR3 DNA sequence: TGTGCCAGTAGTATCCCACTCCAGGGGCTAAACACTGAAGCTTTCTTT.

The chain recombines TRBV18 with TRBJ1-2, with a possible D match to TRBD1 (6 bases). From germline, CDR1 is KGHSH and CDR2 LQKENI. The CDR3 sequence is 14 residues long. The V end lost 3 bases, the J end lost 7 bases, and 15 bases lay between the germline ends. The CDR3 region has the DNA TGTGCCAGCTCACCCGGGACAAGGGGTGTTGGCTACACCTTC. Its translation is CASSPGTRGVGYTF.

The V call is TRBV11-1, the J call TRBJ1-6; possibly TRBD1 for D (6 bases). The germline gives CDR1 SGHAT, CDR2 FQDESV (reference sequence). The CDR3 runs 15 residues. The V end lost 5 bases, the J end lost 9 bases, and 17 bases lay between the germline ends. CDR3 sequence (DNA): TGTGCCAGCAGCCTCCGGCAGGGGTCGACTTCACCCCTCCACTTT. It specifies CASSLRQGSTSPLHF.

The genes are TRBV5-4 and TRBJ1-1; 7 nucleotides agree with TRBD1. Per germline, CDR1 SGHNT and CDR2 YYREEE (reference sequence). CDR3 size: 13 residues. With V trimmed by 6 bases and J by 1 base, 3 bases remained unmatched. CDR3 sequence (DNA): TGTGCCAGCATGGGACAGTCGAACACTGAAGCTTTCTTT. Its protein is CASMGQSNTEAFF. Drawing the rest from reference TRBV5-4 and TRBJ1-1, the complete variable domain is ETGVTQSPTHLIKTRGQQVTLRCSSQSGHNTVSWYQQALGQGPQFIFQYYREEENGRGNFPPRFSGLQFPNYSSELNVNALELDDSALYLCASMGQSNTEAFFGQGTRLTVV.

The chain links TRBV6-5 to TRBJ2-3, with D possibly TRBD1 on 5 matching bases. Germline V CDR1 and CDR2: MNHEY, SVGAGI. The CDR3 totals 11 residues. V was pared by 5 bases and J by 6 bases, with 6 bases between. The CDR3 loop is CASSRQDTQYF. For the CDR3, the DNA is TGTGCCAGCAGTAGACAGGATACGCAGTATTTT.

This clone was seen only once. This chain uses TRBV5-6 with TRBJ1-2; D is unclear. The CDR3 consists of 13 residues. Trimming shortened V by 1 base and J by 1 base, and 5 bases separated the two germline ends. The germline V gene has CDR1 SGHDT and CDR2 YYEEEE. CDR3: CASSLRSNYGYTF. The CDR3 nucleotides are TGTGCCAGCAGCTTGAGGAGTAACTATGGCTACACCTTC.

The chain carries TRBV6-5 and TRBJ1-6, with a weak D call TRBD1 (5 bases). V was shortened by 7 bases and J by 10 bases, with 14 bases between the two germline ends. This CDR3 region has 13 residues. The V gene's germline CDR1 is MNHEY and CDR2 SVGAGI. The CDR3 spells CASTQAGQSPLHF. The CDR3 DNA sequence: TGTGCCAGCACCCAGGCAGGGCAGTCACCCCTCCACTTT.

Only one count was recorded for this clone. This sequence joins TRBV29-1 and TRBJ2-7; TRBD1 agrees at 11 bases. Germline loops: CDR1 SQVTM, CDR2 ANQGSEA. The CDR3 consists of 14 residues. Germline trimming cut 7 bases from V and 3 bases from J; bases unmatched to any gene: 8. CDR3 DNA sequence: TGCAGCGCTACCCGGGACAGGGGGTTCTACGAGCAGTACTTC. Amino acids: CSATRDRGFYEQYF.

This chain connects TRBV6-5 to TRBJ2-1, with D possibly being TRBD2 (5 bases). The germline V gene encodes CDR1 MNHEY and CDR2 SVGAGI. This CDR3 has 12 residues. DNA of the CDR3: TGTGTCTTATGGGGAGTCTCCGATGAGCAGTTCTTC. Amino acid sequence: CVLWGVSDEQFF.

V gene TRBV7-2 combines with J gene TRBJ2-2, with TRBD2 identical over 11 bases. Germline CDR1 and CDR2: SGHTA and FQGNSA. There are 16 residues in the CDR3. Losses at the gene ends were 6 bases for V and 3 bases for J; bases not matched to a gene: 6. CDR3 protein: CASSFTSGSDTGELFF. CDR3 nucleotides: TGTGCCAGCAGTTTTACTAGCGGGAGCGACACCGGGGAGCTGTTTTTT.

This clone has just one count. V usage is TRBV4-1 and J usage is TRBJ1-1, with D perhaps matching TRBD1 (6 bases). The CDR3 runs 13 residues. Germline V gene sequence: CDR1 MGHRA, CDR2 YSYEKL. Between the trimmed V and J ends, which lost 1 base and 8 bases, there was a span of 11 bases. CDR3 DNA: TGCGCCAGCAGCCAAGGGGCGGGGGCGGAAGCTTTCTTT. This codes for CASSQGAGAEAFF.

This clone has just one count. The J gene is TRBJ2-5, the V gene TRBV24-1; a weak D match, TRBD1 (6 bases). V lost 4 bases to trimming and J lost 5 bases, with 19 bases between them. Germline V gene lookup returns CDR1 KGHDR and CDR2 SFDVKD. This CDR3 spans 16 amino acids. CDR3 coding DNA: TGTGCCACCAGTGACCCCAAACAGGGTACTGTGGAGACCCAGTACTTC. Protein product: CATSDPKQGTVETQYF.

This chain links TRBV2 with TRBJ1-5; no definite D call. The germline V gene encodes CDR1 SNHLY and CDR2 FYNNEI. V lost 6 bases, J lost 10 bases, and 16 bases lay in between. The CDR3 consists of 13 residues. Written as DNA, the CDR3 is TGTGCCAGCAGGGCGGGAGCAGGTTCACCCCAGCATTTT. Amino acids: CASRAGAGSPQHF.

The chain recombines TRBV2 with TRBJ2-3; possible D gene TRBD1, 5 bases. The V end lost 9 bases, the J end lost 1 base, and 14 bases lay between the germline ends. Germline-derived CDR1 and CDR2 are SNHLY and FYNNEI. The CDR3 loop spans 14 amino acids. The CDR3: CASEAAGRTDTQYF. In nucleotides, the CDR3 is TGTGCCAGTGAGGCGGCAGGGCGCACAGATACGCAGTATTTT.